The clone carrying this T cell receptor beta chain was detected a few times. Its target is not known. The data belong to a study of naive and memory T cell subsets. Both TRBC1 and TRBC2 were covered by a beta constant-region primer of two equimolar oligonucleotides. Four rounds of PCR amplified the ligated cDNA using nested alpha and beta constant-region primers plus SP2. A 12-nucleotide UMI and the SP2 primer were added to the cDNA 3' end by oligonucleotide ligation. MiXCR was run by TCRdb on the UMI-ligation and nested PCR reads, yielding one entry per CDR3 protein. The table includes 120,000 to 150,000 distinct CDR3 sequences, roughly a fifth detected once. CD4 T cells were positively selected, then CD8 T cells from the CD4-negative fraction. Points from the study as a whole: Especially in CD8 cells, naive repertoires contained a few larger clonotypes, possibly CD45RA-re-expressing memory cells. From naive to CM, EM and EMRA, diversity decreased and Gini increased.

The CDR3 covers 16 residues. Between the trimmed V and J ends, which lost 0 bases and 0 bases, there was a span of 9 bases. This chain connects TRBV23-1 to TRBJ1-5; D remains ambiguous. TRBV23-1 is reported as an ORF; its role is uncertain. Sequenced material: naive CD8+ T cells from blood. This clonotype was sampled from a human donor in good health. The CDR3 coding sequence is TGCGCCAGCAGTCAATCAAGGGCAGATAGCAATCAGCCCCAGCATTTT. Its protein product is CASSQSRADSNQPQHF.